These 22 T cell receptor beta chains share one sample of origin, sequenced in a study of T cells in Graves' hyperthyroidism and ophthalmopathy. The TCR beta CDR3 regions underwent amplification using RNA transcripts as the source. TCR CDR3 regions were first amplified by RT-PCR with HTBI primers. TCRdb redid the calling of the multiplex PCR reads with MiXCR, one entry per CDR3 protein. The sample holds about 740,000 distinct CDR3 sequences; 12% to 15% are singletons and the top ten take approximately 10%. Source material: blood. Receptors were obtained from a woman younger than 35 with Graves' hyperthyroidism.

This clonotype was detected many times. The chain employs TRBV11-2 and TRBJ2-7, with D perhaps given as TRBD1 or TRBD2 (6 bases each). Germline lookup yields CDR1 SGHAT and CDR2 FQNNGV. The V end lost 1 base, the J end lost 0 bases, and 10 bases lay between the germline ends. The CDR3 runs 15 residues. CDR3 amino acids: CASSLAGGRSYEQYF. The CDR3 coding sequence is TGTGCCAGCAGCTTAGCCGGGGGCCGCTCCTACGAGCAGTACTTC.

This clonotype was counted only a few times. The V gene is TRBV7-2, the J gene TRBJ2-7; 11 bases are a match to TRBD2. Germline V gives CDR1 SGHTA, CDR2 FQGNSA. CDR3 length: 15 residues. After removal of 5 bases from V and 5 bases from J, the junction contained 8 bases not matched to a gene. This CDR3 reads CASSHGLAGTDEQYF. In DNA form, the CDR3 reads TGTGCCAGCAGCCACGGACTAGCGGGCACAGACGAGCAGTACTTC.

This clonotype was picked up many times. CDR3 sequence (DNA): TGTGCCAGCAGCCTTCCCCCCCCGGTCGCTTGGGAGAACACTGAAGCTTTCTTT. Its protein is CASSLPPPVAWENTEAFF. V and J are TRBV7-3 and TRBJ1-1; D is unresolved. Trimming stripped 5 bases from V and 1 base from J, with 23 bases between. CDR3 length: 18 amino acids. CDR1 and CDR2 (germline): SGHTA, FQGTGA.

For the CDR3, the DNA is TGTGCCACCAGTGATTTGACCGGGACAGAGAACACCGGGGAGCTGTTTTTT. This encodes CATSDLTGTENTGELFF. The chain links TRBV24-1 to TRBJ2-2, with 7 bases fitting TRBD1. The CDR3 runs 17 residues. Germline V gene sequence: CDR1 KGHDR, CDR2 SFDVKD. With 0 bases clipped from V and 1 base from J, the junction kept 4 bases outside the gene matches.

The rearrangement uses TRBV18 and TRBJ2-5; D possibly matches TRBD1 or TRBD2 (5 bases each). The germline V gene has CDR1 KGHSH and CDR2 LQKENI. The CDR3 covers 14 residues. Trimming cost V 3 bases and J 5 bases, with 13 bases left between them. The DNA of the CDR3 is TGTGCCAGCTCACCGGGACGCCCCTGGGAGACCCAGTACTTC. This translates into CASSPGRPWETQYF.

This clonotype was counted at least ten times. Here the CDR3 reads CASSESSGANVLTF. The CDR3 DNA reads as TGTGCCAGCAGTGAGAGCTCTGGGGCCAACGTCCTGACTTTC. The chain couples TRBV6-1 to TRBJ2-6, with D unclear. Per germline, CDR1 MNHNS and CDR2 SASEGT. The V gene lost 3 bases and the J gene lost 0 bases, with 3 bases spanning the gap. This CDR3 is built from 14 residues.

The chain links TRBV6-2 or TRBV6-3 to TRBJ2-4; TRBD1 matches at 8 bases. V was pared by 7 bases and J by 2 bases, with 10 bases of the junction left unmatched. This CDR3 has 16 amino acids. Germline V gene lookup returns CDR1 MNHEY and CDR2 SVGEGT. The CDR3 nucleotides are TGTGCCAGCACAGGGACAGGCCGGGTGACCAAAAACATTCAGTACTTC. This sequence encodes CASTGTGRVTKNIQYF.

This clonotype has just a few counts. The V gene is TRBV19, the J gene TRBJ2-7; D remains ambiguous. With 2 bases removed from V and 5 bases from J, the gap between germline ends came to 13 bases. CDR1 and CDR2 from the germline V gene are LNHDA and SQIVND (reference sequence). This CDR3 has 14 amino acids. CDR3 in amino acids: CASSITISLNEQYF. CDR3 DNA sequence: TGTGCCAGTAGTATAACAATATCCTTAAACGAGCAGTACTTC.

The table lists this clonotype with many counts. The chain recombines TRBV5-5 with TRBJ2-7, with D perhaps assigned TRBD1 or TRBD2 (5 bases each). The CDR3 loop spans 16 amino acids. Germline CDR1 reads SGHKS; CDR2 reads YYEKEE (reference sequence). V was cut by 2 bases and J by 0 bases, with 15 bases left in between. As DNA, the CDR3 is TGTGCCAGCAGCTTACCCTCGGGACGCGACTCCTACGAGCAGTACTTC. As protein: CASSLPSGRDSYEQYF.

This clonotype was seen repeatedly, ten times or more. This chain connects TRBV29-1 to TRBJ2-7; D tentatively reads TRBD1 or TRBD2 (6 bases each). Trimming cost V 3 bases and J 2 bases, with 17 bases left between them. The germline V gene has CDR1 SQVTM and CDR2 ANQGSEA. There are 15 residues in the CDR3. The CDR3 spells CSVEVLRGATYEQYF. The DNA of the CDR3 is TGCAGCGTTGAGGTCCTAAGGGGGGCCACCTACGAGCAGTACTTC.

The sample holds a few counts of this clonotype. The J gene is TRBJ2-2, the V gene TRBV20-1; 9 bases line up with TRBD1. Trimming removed 6 bases from V and 4 bases from J; junction bases left unmatched: 12. The germline gives CDR1 DFQATT, CDR2 SNEGSKA (reference sequence). The CDR3 runs 16 residues. In nucleotides, the CDR3 is TGCAGTGCAAGGCGGGGGACAGGGATCGCCACCGGGGAGCTGTTTTTT. Encoded protein: CSARRGTGIATGELFF.

This rearrangement joins TRBV6-1 to TRBJ2-7; D unresolved. Germline values: CDR1 MNHNS, CDR2 SASEGT. Trimming left V 8 bases short and J 5 bases short, with 22 bases between. The CDR3 has 15 residues. This CDR3 is CASQIDWVSTNEQYF. Here the CDR3 DNA reads TGTGCCAGCCAGATAGATTGGGTCAGCACTAACGAGCAGTACTTC.

Many counts were recorded for this clonotype. V gene TRBV4-1 combines with J gene TRBJ1-4; 10 nucleotides line up with TRBD1. CDR3 length: 14 amino acids. Germline CDR1 is MGHRA and CDR2 is YSYEKL. Germline trimming cut 6 bases from V and 5 bases from J; bases unmatched to any gene: 3. The CDR3 DNA follows: TGCGCCAGCAGAAGACAGGGGGCGAATGAAAAACTGTTTTTT. Amino acids: CASRRQGANEKLFF.

This clonotype was found many times. The rearrangement links TRBV12-3 or TRBV12-4 to TRBJ1-2; D is possibly TRBD1 (5 bases). V was clipped by 5 bases and J by 4 bases, with 8 bases between them. The CDR3 consists of 12 residues. CDR3 loop: CASSGDPYGYTF. Written as DNA, the CDR3 is TGTGCCAGCAGTGGGGACCCCTATGGCTACACCTTC.

This chain links TRBV7-6 with TRBJ2-2, with unresolved D. With 7 bases removed from V and 4 bases from J, the gap between germline ends came to 7 bases. This CDR3 contains 12 residues. Looked up from germline, CDR1 is SGHVS and CDR2 is FNYEAQ. The CDR3 spells CASTGRTGELFF. CDR3 nucleotide sequence: TGTGCCAGCACCGGGCGCACCGGGGAGCTGTTTTTT.

The rearrangement links TRBV19 to TRBJ1-2; 8 bases align to TRBD1. This CDR3 has 13 amino acids. V trimming: 7 bases; J trimming: 6 bases; junction bases outside the gene matches: 7. The germline gives CDR1 LNHDA, CDR2 SQIVND (reference sequence). This chain's CDR3 is CASTPTGVDGYTF. CDR3 DNA sequence: TGTGCCAGTACCCCGACAGGGGTGGATGGCTACACCTTC.

This chain joins TRBV11-2 and TRBJ1-1; 10 bases align to TRBD1. The CDR3 contains 16 residues. After removal of 5 bases from V and 4 bases from J, the junction contained 10 bases not matched to a gene. Per the germline V gene, CDR1 is SGHAT and CDR2 is FQNNGV. The CDR3 region has the DNA TGTGCCAGCAGCGGGGGATCTGGGACAGGGGTCACTGAAGCTTTCTTT. Translating it yields CASSGGSGTGVTEAFF. Combining the CDR3 with reference TRBV11-2 and TRBJ1-1 gives the whole variable domain EAGVAQSPRYKIIEKRQSVAFWCNPISGHATLYWYQQILGQGPKLLIQFQNNGVVDDSQLPKDRFSAERLKGVDSTLKIQPAKLEDSAVYLCASSGGSGTGVTEAFFGQGTRLTVV.

This clonotype was counted a few times. V and J are TRBV9 and TRBJ2-2, with TRBD1 matching over 8 bases. The trim removed 4 bases at V and 4 bases at J, leaving 9 bases unmatched. This CDR3 is built from 16 residues. Germline V gene sequence: CDR1 SGDLS, CDR2 YYNGEE. The CDR3 nucleotides are TGTGCCAGCAGCCTCACAGGGGGAAAAGGCACCGGGGAGCTGTTTTTT. Residues: CASSLTGGKGTGELFF. The full variable domain, with the rest looked up from reference TRBV9 and TRBJ2-2, is DSGVTQTPKHLITATGQRVTLRCSPRSGDLSVYWYQQSLDQGLQFLIQYYNGEERAKGNILERFSAQQFPDLHSELNLSSLELGDSALYFCASSLTGGKGTGELFFGEGSRLTVL.

The chain couples TRBV6-5 to TRBJ1-1, with 7 bases identical to TRBD1. Germline lookup yields CDR1 MNHEY and CDR2 SVGAGI. V lost 0 bases, J lost 0 bases, and 7 bases stayed unmatched. The CDR3 runs to 17 residues. CDR3 amino acids: CASSYSVGQVMNTEAFF. The CDR3 DNA is TGTGCCAGCAGTTACTCAGTCGGACAGGTTATGAACACTGAAGCTTTCTTT.

The chain recombines TRBV7-3 with TRBJ2-2, with 8 bases matching TRBD1. Germline CDR1 is SGHTA and CDR2 is FQGTGA. Trimming removed 5 bases from V and 2 bases from J; junction bases left unmatched: 10. This CDR3 has 17 residues. Here the CDR3 DNA reads TGTGCCAGCAGCCCAAAATGGACAGGGCTAAACACCGGGGAGCTGTTTTTT. It translates to CASSPKWTGLNTGELFF.

As regards this clonotype: A much bigger clone sits one base away, suggesting this may be a read error. This chain links TRBV3-1 with TRBJ2-5; D call uncertain. The CDR3 length is 14 residues. Germline V gives CDR1 LGHDT, CDR2 YNNKEL (reference sequence). The CDR3 nucleotides are TGTGCCAGCAGCCCCCGGCGGTACCAAGAGGCCCAGTACTTC. It translates to CASSPRRYQEAQYF.

This clonotype was counted at least ten times. The V call is TRBV20-1, the J call TRBJ2-3; 7 nucleotides align to TRBD2. V lost 6 bases and J lost 2; bases outside the gene matches: 5. The CDR3 runs 13 residues. Germline lookup yields CDR1 DFQATT and CDR2 SNEGSKA (reference sequence). The CDR3 DNA reads as TGCAGTGCCCCTAGCGGTTACACAGATACGCAGTATTTT. As protein: CSAPSGYTDTQYF.